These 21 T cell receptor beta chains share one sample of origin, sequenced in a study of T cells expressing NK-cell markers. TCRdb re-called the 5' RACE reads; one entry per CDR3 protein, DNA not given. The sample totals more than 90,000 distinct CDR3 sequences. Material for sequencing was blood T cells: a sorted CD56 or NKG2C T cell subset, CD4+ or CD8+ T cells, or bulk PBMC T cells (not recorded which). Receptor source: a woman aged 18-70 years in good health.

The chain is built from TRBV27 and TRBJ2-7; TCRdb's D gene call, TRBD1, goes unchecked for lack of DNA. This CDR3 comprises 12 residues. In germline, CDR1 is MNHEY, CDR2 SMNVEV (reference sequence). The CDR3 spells CASRDRAHEQYF.

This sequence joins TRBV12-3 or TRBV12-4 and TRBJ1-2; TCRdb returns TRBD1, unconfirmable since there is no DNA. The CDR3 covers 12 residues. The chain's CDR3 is CASSTGYYGYTF.

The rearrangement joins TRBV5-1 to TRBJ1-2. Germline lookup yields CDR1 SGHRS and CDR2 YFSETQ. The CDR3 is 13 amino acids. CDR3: CASSFGVGSGYTF.

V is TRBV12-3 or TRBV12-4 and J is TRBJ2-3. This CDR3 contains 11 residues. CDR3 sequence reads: CAIKYTDTQYF.

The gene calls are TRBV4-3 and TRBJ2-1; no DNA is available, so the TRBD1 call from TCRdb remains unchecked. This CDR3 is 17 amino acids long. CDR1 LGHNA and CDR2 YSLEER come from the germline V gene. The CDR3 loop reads CASSQDVAGTGNNEQFF.

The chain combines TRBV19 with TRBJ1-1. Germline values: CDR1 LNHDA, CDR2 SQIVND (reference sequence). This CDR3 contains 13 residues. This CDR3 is CASSMGGATEAFF.

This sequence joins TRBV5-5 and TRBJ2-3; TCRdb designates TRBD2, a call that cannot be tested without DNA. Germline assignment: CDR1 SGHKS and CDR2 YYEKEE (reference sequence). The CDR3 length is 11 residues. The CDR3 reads CASSPADTQYF.

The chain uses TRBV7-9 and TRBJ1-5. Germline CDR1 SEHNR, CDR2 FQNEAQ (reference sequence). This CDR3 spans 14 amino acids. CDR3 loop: CASSFGGGDQPQHF.

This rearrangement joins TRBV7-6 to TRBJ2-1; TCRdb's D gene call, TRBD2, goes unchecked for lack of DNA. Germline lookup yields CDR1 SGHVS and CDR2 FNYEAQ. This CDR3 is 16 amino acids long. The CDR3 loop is CASSSGLAGGGDEQFF.

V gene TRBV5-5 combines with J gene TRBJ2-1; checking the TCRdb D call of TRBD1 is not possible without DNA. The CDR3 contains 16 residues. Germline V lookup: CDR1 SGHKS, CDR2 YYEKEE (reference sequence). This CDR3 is CASSWSGVRAYNEQFF.

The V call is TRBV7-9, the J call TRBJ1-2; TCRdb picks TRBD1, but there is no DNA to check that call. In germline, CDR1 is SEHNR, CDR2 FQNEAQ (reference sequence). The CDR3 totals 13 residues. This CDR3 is CASSPQGARGYTF. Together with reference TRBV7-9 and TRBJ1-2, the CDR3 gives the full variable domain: DTGVSQNPRHKITKRGQNVTFRCDPISEHNRLYWYRQTLGQGPEFLTYFQNEAQLEKSRLLSDRFSAERPKGSFSTLEIQRTEQGDSAMYLCASSPQGARGYTFGSGTRLTVV.

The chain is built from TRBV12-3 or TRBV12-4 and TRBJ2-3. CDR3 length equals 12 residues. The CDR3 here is CASILPPDTQYF.

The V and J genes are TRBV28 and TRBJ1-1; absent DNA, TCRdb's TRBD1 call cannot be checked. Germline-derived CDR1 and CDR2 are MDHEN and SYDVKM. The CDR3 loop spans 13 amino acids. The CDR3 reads CASSYRGITEAFF.

The CDR3: CASKPDPSSYNEQFF. The chain couples TRBV5-1 to TRBJ2-1. There are 15 residues in the CDR3. The V gene's germline CDR1 is SGHRS and CDR2 YFSETQ.

The CDR3 sequence is CASSLRRTGTQETQYF. The rearrangement uses TRBV13 and TRBJ2-5; absent DNA, TCRdb's TRBD2 call cannot be checked. CDR3 length equals 16 residues. Per the germline V gene, CDR1 is PRHDT and CDR2 is FYEKMQ (reference sequence).

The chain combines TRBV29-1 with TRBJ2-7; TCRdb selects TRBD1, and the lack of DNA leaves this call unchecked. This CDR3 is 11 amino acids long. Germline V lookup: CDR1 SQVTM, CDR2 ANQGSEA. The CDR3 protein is CSVLQGIEQYF.

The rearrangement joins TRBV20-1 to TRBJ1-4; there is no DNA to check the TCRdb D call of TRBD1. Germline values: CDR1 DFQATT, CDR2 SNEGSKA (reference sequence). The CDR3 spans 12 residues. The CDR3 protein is CSARADMEKLFF.

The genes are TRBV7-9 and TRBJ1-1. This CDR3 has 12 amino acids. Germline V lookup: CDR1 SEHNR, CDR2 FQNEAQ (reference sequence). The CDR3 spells CASSRDLLEAFF.

The chain's CDR3 is CASSQTTDNPYGYTF. The chain carries TRBV4-3 and TRBJ1-2; the D call from TCRdb, TRBD1, cannot be confirmed without DNA. The CDR3 has 15 residues. Germline-derived CDR1 and CDR2 are LGHNA and YSLEER.

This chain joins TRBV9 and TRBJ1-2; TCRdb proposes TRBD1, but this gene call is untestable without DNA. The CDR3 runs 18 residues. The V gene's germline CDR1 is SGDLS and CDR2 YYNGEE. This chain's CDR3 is CASSVNANAQGAFDGYTF.

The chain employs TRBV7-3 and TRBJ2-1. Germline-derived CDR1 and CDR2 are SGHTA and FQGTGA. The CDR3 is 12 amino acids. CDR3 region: CASSQSPDEQFF.